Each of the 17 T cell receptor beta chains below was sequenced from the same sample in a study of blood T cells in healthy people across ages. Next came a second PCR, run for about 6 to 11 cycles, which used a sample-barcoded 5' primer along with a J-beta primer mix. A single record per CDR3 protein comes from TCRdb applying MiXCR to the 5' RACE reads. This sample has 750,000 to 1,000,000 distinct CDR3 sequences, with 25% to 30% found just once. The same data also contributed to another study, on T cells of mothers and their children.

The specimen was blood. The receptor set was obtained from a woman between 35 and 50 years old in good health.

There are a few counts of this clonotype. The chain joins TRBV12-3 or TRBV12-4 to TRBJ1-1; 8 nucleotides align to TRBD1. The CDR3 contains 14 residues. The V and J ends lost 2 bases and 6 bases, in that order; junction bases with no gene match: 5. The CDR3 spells CASSLQGARAEAFF. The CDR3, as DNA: TGTGCCAGCAGTTTACAGGGGGCTCGTGCTGAAGCTTTCTTT.

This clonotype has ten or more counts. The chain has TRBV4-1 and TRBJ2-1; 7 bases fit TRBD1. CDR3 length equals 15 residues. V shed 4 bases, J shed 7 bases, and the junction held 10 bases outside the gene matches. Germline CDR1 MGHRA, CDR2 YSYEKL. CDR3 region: CASSLRQGSRNEQFF. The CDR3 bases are TGCGCCAGCAGCCTTCGACAGGGCTCAAGGAATGAGCAGTTCTTC.

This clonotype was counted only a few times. CDR3 DNA sequence: TGCAGTGCTAGAGATCCGACGGGGGGACCCTACAATGAGCAGTTCTTC. It encodes CSARDPTGGPYNEQFF. The chain uses TRBV20-1 and TRBJ2-1; 7 nucleotides match TRBD2. Germline V gene sequence: CDR1 DFQATT, CDR2 SNEGSKA (reference sequence). The CDR3 covers 16 residues. V shed 0 bases and J 2 bases; nucleotides not matched to a gene: 7.

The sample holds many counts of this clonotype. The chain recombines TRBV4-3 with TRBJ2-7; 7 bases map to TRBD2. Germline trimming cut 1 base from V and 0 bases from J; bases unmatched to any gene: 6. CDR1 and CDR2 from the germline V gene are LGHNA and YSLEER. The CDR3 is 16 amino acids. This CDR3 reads CASSQAVGGSSYEQYF. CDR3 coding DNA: TGCGCCAGCAGCCAAGCAGTAGGCGGGAGCTCCTACGAGCAGTACTTC.

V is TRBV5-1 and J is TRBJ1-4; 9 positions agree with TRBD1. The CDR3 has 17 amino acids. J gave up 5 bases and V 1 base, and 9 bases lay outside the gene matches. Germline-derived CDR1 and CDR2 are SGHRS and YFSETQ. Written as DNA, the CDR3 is TGCGCCAGCAGCTTGAACGCGGGGACAGGGTGGAATGAAAAACTGTTTTTT. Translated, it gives CASSLNAGTGWNEKLFF. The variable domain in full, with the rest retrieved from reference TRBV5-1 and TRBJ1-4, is KAGVTQTPRYLIKTRGQQVTLSCSPISGHRSVSWYQQTPGQGLQFLFEYFSETQRNKGNFPGRFSGRQFSNSRSEMNVSTLELGDSALYLCASSLNAGTGWNEKLFFGSGTQLSVL.

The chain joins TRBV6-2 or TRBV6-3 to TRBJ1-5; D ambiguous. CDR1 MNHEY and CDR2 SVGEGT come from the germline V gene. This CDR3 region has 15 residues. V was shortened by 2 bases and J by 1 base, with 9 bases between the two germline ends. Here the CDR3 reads CASSYVSQSNQPQHF. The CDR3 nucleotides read TGTGCCAGCAGTTACGTCTCACAGAGCAATCAGCCCCAGCATTTT.

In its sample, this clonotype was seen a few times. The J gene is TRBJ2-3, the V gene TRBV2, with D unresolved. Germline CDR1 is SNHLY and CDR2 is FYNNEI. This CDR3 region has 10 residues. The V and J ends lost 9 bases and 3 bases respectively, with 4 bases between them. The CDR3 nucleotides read TGTGCCAGGGGTACAGATACGCAGTATTTT. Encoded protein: CARGTDTQYF. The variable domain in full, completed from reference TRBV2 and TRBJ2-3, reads EPEVTQTPSHQVTQMGQEVILRCVPISNHLYFYWYRQILGQKVEFLVSFYNNEISEKSEIFDDQFSVERPDGSNFTLKIRSTKLEDSAMYFCARGTDTQYFGPGTRLTVL.

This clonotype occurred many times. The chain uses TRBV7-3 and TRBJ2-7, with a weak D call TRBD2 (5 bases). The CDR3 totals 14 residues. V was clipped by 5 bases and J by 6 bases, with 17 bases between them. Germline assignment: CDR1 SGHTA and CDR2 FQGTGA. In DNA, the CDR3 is TGTGCCAGCAGCCCAAGCGGATCCGTAGGCGAGCAGTACTTC. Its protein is CASSPSGSVGEQYF.

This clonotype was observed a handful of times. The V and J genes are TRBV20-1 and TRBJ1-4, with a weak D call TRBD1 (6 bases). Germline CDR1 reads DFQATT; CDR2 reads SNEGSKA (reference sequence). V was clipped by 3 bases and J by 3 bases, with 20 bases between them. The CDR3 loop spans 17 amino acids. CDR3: CSARPRNRDLANEKLFF. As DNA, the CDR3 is TGCAGTGCTAGGCCCCGAAACAGGGATCTAGCTAATGAAAAACTGTTTTTT.

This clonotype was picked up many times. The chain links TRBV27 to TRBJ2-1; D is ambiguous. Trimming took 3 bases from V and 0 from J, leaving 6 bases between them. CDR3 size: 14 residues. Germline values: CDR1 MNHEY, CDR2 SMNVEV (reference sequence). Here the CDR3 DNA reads TGTGCCAGCAGTTTGGTGGGCTCCTACAATGAGCAGTTCTTC. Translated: CASSLVGSYNEQFF.

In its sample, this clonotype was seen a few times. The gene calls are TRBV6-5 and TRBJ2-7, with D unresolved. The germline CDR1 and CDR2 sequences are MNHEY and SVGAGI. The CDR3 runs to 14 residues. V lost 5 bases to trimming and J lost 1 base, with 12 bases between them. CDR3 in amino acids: CASSQELASYEQYF. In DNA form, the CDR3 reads TGTGCCAGCAGTCAGGAACTGGCATCCTACGAGCAGTACTTC.

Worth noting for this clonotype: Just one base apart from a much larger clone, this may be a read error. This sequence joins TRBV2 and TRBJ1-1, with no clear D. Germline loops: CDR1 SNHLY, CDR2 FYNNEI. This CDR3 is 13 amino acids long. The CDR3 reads CAGSVQPNTEAFF. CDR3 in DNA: TGTGCCGGCAGTGTACAGCCGAACACTGAAGCTTTCTTT.

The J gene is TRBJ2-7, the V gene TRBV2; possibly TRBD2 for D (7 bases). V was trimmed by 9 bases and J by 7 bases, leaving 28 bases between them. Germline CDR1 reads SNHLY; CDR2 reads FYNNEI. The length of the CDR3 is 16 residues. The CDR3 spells CASLWGPGGSYNEQYF. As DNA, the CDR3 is TGTGCCAGTCTGTGGGGGCCGGGAGGCTCCTACAATGAGCAGTACTTC.

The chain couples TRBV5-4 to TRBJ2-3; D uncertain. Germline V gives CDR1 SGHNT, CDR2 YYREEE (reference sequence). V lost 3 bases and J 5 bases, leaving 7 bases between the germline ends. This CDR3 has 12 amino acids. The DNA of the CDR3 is TGTGCCAGCAGCTCAGGTGAAGATACGCAGTATTTT. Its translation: CASSSGEDTQYF.

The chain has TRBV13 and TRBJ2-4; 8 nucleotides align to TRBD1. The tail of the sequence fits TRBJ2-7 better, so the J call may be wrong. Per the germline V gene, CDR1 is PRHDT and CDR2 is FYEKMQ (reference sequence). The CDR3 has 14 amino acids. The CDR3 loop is CASSNGQGMYEQYF. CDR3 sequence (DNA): TGTGCCAGCAGCAATGGACAGGGAATGTACGAGCAGTACTTC.

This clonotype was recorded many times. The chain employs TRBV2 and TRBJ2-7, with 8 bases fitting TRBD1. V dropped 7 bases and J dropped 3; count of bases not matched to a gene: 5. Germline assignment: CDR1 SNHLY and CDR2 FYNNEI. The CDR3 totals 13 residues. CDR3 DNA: TGTGCCAGCAAGACCGGGACAGGCTACGAGCAGTACTTC. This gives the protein CASKTGTGYEQYF.

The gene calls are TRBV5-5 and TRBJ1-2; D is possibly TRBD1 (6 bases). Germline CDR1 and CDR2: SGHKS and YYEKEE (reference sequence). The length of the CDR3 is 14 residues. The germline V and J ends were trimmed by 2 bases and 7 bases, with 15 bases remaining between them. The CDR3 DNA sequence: TGTGCCAGCAGCTTCATGCAGGGGAGGTCTGGCTACACCTTC. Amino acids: CASSFMQGRSGYTF.